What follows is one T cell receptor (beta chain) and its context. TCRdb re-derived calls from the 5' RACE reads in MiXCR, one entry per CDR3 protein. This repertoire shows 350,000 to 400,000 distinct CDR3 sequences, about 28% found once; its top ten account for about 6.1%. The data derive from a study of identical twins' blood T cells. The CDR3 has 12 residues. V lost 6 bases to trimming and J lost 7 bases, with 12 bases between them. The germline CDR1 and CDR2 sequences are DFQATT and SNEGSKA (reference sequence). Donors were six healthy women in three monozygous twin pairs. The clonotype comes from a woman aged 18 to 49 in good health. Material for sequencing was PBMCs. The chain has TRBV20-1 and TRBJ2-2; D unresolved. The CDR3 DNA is TGCAGTGCCGGGTCTTCAGGCGGGGAGCTGTTTTTT. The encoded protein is CSAGSSGGELFF.